The 27 T cell receptor beta chains presented below share a single source sample, sequenced in a study of T cells and copy number aberrations in small-cell lung cancer. Generated by immunoSEQ multiplex PCR, the TCRdb table keeps only in-frame clones and is missing some. The sample has around 6,500 clones; less than 85% are singletons. Sequenced sample: tumor tissue. Receptor source: a man aged 45-60 years with small cell lung cancer.

The chain employs TRBV7-9 and TRBJ2-1; 9 positions agree with TRBD2. Germline CDR1 is SEHNR and CDR2 is FQNEAQ (reference sequence). There are 17 residues in the CDR3. V was pared by 5 bases and J by 1 base, with 9 bases of the junction left unmatched. CDR3 loop: CASSGSTSGLSYNEQFF. CDR3 in DNA: TGTGCCAGCAGCGGAAGTACTAGCGGGTTATCCTACAATGAGCAGTTCTTC.

This clone is medium-sized by share. The chain couples TRBV14 to TRBJ2-7; maybe TRBD2 (5 bases). V lost 1 base and J 5 bases, leaving 9 bases between the germline ends. Germline lookup yields CDR1 SGHDN and CDR2 FVKESK. The CDR3 extends over 13 amino acids. The CDR3 DNA reads TGTGCCAGCAGCCAAGGTTTGAGGGACGAGCAGTACTTC. This codes for CASSQGLRDEQYF.

In DNA form, the CDR3 reads TGTGCCAGTAGGACAGGGAGGATAGATACGCAGTATTTT. This translates into CASRTGRIDTQYF. The chain has TRBV9 and TRBJ2-3; the match to TRBD1 covers 8 bases. This CDR3 contains 13 residues. Germline assignment: CDR1 SGDLS and CDR2 YYNGEE. V dropped 8 bases and J dropped 5; count of bases not matched to a gene: 7.

V gene TRBV28 combines with J gene TRBJ2-3, with TRBD1 matching over 8 bases. Germline V gene data show CDR1 as MDHEN and CDR2 as SYDVKM. CDR3 length equals 16 residues. V lost 6 bases and J lost 6; bases outside the gene matches: 14. CDR3 nucleotide sequence: TGTGCCAGCAGCCCAGTTCCCGGACAGGGAGGCGATACGCAGTATTTT. Translating it yields CASSPVPGQGGDTQYF.

This rearrangement joins TRBV10-1 to TRBJ1-3, with D maybe TRBD1 (5 bases). This CDR3 comprises 13 residues. V was cut by 5 bases and J by 2 bases, with 7 bases left in between. Germline V gene data show CDR1 as WNHNN and CDR2 as SYGVQD (reference sequence). CDR3: CASSMGPGNTIYF. DNA of the CDR3: TGCGCCAGCAGTATGGGGCCTGGAAACACCATATATTTT.

The J gene is TRBJ1-2, the V gene TRBV4-2; TRBD1 is a possible D gene (6 bases). V was pared by 0 bases and J by 6 bases, with 14 bases between. CDR1 LGHNA and CDR2 YNFKEQ come from the germline V gene. The CDR3 runs 15 residues. CDR3 nucleotides: TGTGCCAGCAGCCAAGATCTCAGGGGCAAAGATGGCTACACCTTC. Its translation is CASSQDLRGKDGYTF.

CDR3 DNA: TGTGCCAGCAGTTTACCCCCCTCAGGTCCAAATGAAAAACTGTTTTTT. This sequence encodes CASSLPPSGPNEKLFF. V usage is TRBV28 and J usage is TRBJ1-4; D is uncertain. Trimming took 2 bases from V and 5 from J, leaving 15 bases between them. Germline CDR1 and CDR2: MDHEN and SYDVKM. The CDR3 runs 16 residues.

This clone came up a few times. The chain employs TRBV9 and TRBJ1-2; D ambiguous. Germline V lookup: CDR1 SGDLS, CDR2 YYNGEE. This CDR3 is built from 16 residues. V was shortened by 0 bases and J by 0 bases, with 12 bases between the two germline ends. The CDR3 DNA sequence: TGTGCCAGCAGCGTAGTCGGTGGCGGGGCTAACTATGGCTACACCTTC. Its protein is CASSVVGGGANYGYTF.

The chain couples TRBV4-1 to TRBJ2-7, with D tentatively TRBD2 (6 bases). CDR1 and CDR2 from the germline V gene are MGHRA and YSYEKL. CDR3 length equals 16 residues. V lost 4 bases and J 2 bases, leaving 18 bases between the germline ends. The CDR3 sequence is CASSPLRGIGAYEQYF. Written as DNA, the CDR3 is TGCGCCAGCAGCCCCCTTCGGGGGATTGGGGCCTACGAGCAGTACTTC.

This chain links TRBV4-2 with TRBJ1-5; D gene ambiguous. CDR3 size: 15 residues. The germline gives CDR1 LGHNA, CDR2 YNFKEQ. V lost 0 bases to trimming and J lost 3 bases, with 9 bases between them. The CDR3 region is CASSQDGQTNQPQHF. The CDR3 nucleotides read TGTGCCAGCAGCCAAGATGGGCAGACCAATCAGCCCCAGCATTTT.

As to this clone: At one end, the junction sequence differs from germline, possibly due to a read error. V is TRBV11-2 and J is TRBJ2-1; the D is unclear. Per germline, CDR1 SGHAT and CDR2 FQNNGV. There are 12 residues in the CDR3. The CDR3 here is CASILMWNEQFF. In nucleotides, the CDR3 is TGTGCCAGCATCTTAATGTGGAATGAGCAGTTCTTC.

This clone was seen just once. The V call is TRBV2, the J call TRBJ2-3, with 8 bases fitting TRBD2. Germline CDR1 reads SNHLY; CDR2 reads FYNNEI. The CDR3 consists of 12 residues. The trim removed 6 bases at V and 9 bases at J, leaving 5 bases unmatched. The CDR3, as DNA: TGTGCCAGCAGACTCAGCGGGAGAACGCAGTATTTT. It encodes CASRLSGRTQYF.

V and J are TRBV10-3 and TRBJ2-1; a weak D match, TRBD2 (5 bases). Trimming cost V 5 bases and J 0 bases, with 14 bases left between them. The CDR3 sequence is 16 residues long. Germline CDR1 reads ENHRY; CDR2 reads SYGVKD. The CDR3 reads CAISYGTGSSYNEQFF. CDR3 nucleotide sequence: TGTGCCATCAGTTATGGAACGGGGAGCTCCTACAATGAGCAGTTCTTC.

V and J are TRBV7-9 and TRBJ1-1, with a weak D call TRBD1 (5 bases). CDR1 is SEHNR, CDR2 FQNEAQ, per germline (reference sequence). With 2 bases removed from V and 5 bases from J, the gap between germline ends came to 12 bases. The CDR3 contains 14 residues. The CDR3 loop is CASSLLAGQTEAFF. The CDR3 region has the DNA TGTGCCAGCAGCTTACTTGCAGGACAAACTGAAGCTTTCTTT.

The chain combines TRBV29-1 with TRBJ2-1; 10 nucleotides agree with TRBD2. The CDR3 runs 16 residues. V lost 6 bases and J lost 8; bases outside the gene matches: 16. From germline, CDR1 is SQVTM and CDR2 ANQGSEA. CDR3 region: CSVAAPLAGVSDEQFF. The CDR3, as DNA: TGCAGCGTGGCAGCCCCGCTAGCGGGAGTCAGCGATGAGCAGTTCTTC.

This chain connects TRBV10-1 to TRBJ2-7; D possibly corresponds to TRBD1 (5 bases). The germline V gene encodes CDR1 WNHNN and CDR2 SYGVQD (reference sequence). The CDR3 consists of 18 residues. Trimming shortened V by 8 bases and J by 3 bases, and 29 bases separated the two germline ends. Written as DNA, the CDR3 is TGCGCCAGCGACATTTCGGACACCGAGAGCCCGAGTGGCTACGAGCAGTACTTC. It specifies CASDISDTESPSGYEQYF.

This chain connects TRBV2 to TRBJ1-2; D is ambiguous. CDR3 size: 13 residues. V shed 5 bases and J shed 3 bases, with 10 bases lying between them. Germline-derived CDR1 and CDR2 are SNHLY and FYNNEI. The CDR3 nucleotides are TGTGCCAGCAGTATGCCCCCGGACTATGGCTACACCTTC. Encoded protein: CASSMPPDYGYTF. Variable domain in full (rest from reference TRBV2 and TRBJ1-2): EPEVTQTPSHQVTQMGQEVILRCVPISNHLYFYWYRQILGQKVEFLVSFYNNEISEKSEIFDDQFSVERPDGSNFTLKIRSTKLEDSAMYFCASSMPPDYGYTFGSGTRLTVV.

The J gene is TRBJ1-1, the V gene TRBV29-1; D is unresolved. The CDR3 contains 11 residues. Trimming removed 6 bases at V and 7 bases at J, with 12 bases between. The germline V gene encodes CDR1 SQVTM and CDR2 ANQGSEA. The CDR3 nucleotides are TGCAGCGTACAAACAGTGGGTGAAGCTTTCTTT. Encoded protein: CSVQTVGEAFF. Full variable domain (remainder filled in from reference TRBV29-1 and TRBJ1-1): SAVISQKPSRDICQRGTSLTIQCQVDSQVTMMFWYRQQPGQSLTLIATANQGSEATYESGFVIDKFPISRPNLTFSTLTVSNMSPEDSSIYLCSVQTVGEAFFGQGTRLTVV.

V gene TRBV2 combines with J gene TRBJ2-7, with D tentatively TRBD1 (5 bases). In germline, CDR1 is SNHLY, CDR2 FYNNEI. The ends were cut back, 6 bases at V and 5 bases at J, with 20 bases in the middle. This CDR3 is built from 15 residues. CDR3 DNA: TGTGCCAGCAGGGGGTGGGGAACAGGAAGGAACGAGCAGTACTTC. Its translation: CASRGWGTGRNEQYF.

The gene calls are TRBV7-9 and TRBJ2-5; tentative D call: TRBD1 (5 bases). The V and J ends lost 2 bases and 4 bases respectively, with 8 bases between them. Germline loops: CDR1 SEHNR, CDR2 FQNEAQ (reference sequence). The CDR3 sequence is 13 residues long. CDR3 bases: TGTGCCAGCAGCTTACAGGGCCGAGAGACCCAGTACTTC. Translated: CASSLQGRETQYF.

The V and J genes are TRBV7-9 and TRBJ2-7; tentative D call: TRBD2 (6 bases). Germline CDR1 reads SEHNR; CDR2 reads FQNEAQ (reference sequence). Trimming took 5 bases from V and 0 from J, leaving 14 bases between them. The CDR3 is made up of 15 amino acids. DNA for the CDR3: TGTGCCAGCAGCGTTAGCGGAAAAACCTCCTACGAGCAGTACTTC. This gives the protein CASSVSGKTSYEQYF.

This sequence joins TRBV13 and TRBJ2-7, with a weak D call TRBD2 (5 bases). From germline, CDR1 is PRHDT and CDR2 FYEKMQ (reference sequence). CDR3 size: 14 residues. Trimming cost V 5 bases and J 1 base, with 12 bases left between them. CDR3 region: CASSIQSGSYEQYF. DNA of the CDR3: TGTGCCAGCAGCATCCAATCGGGGTCCTACGAGCAGTACTTC.

V and J are TRBV11-3 and TRBJ2-3, with D unresolved. The CDR3 extends over 15 amino acids. Trimming took off 3 bases at V and 11 bases at J, with 21 bases between the two ends. Per the germline V gene, CDR1 is SGHNT and CDR2 is YENEEA. The DNA for the CDR3 is TGTGCCAGCAGCTTCTCAGAAGACACTTGGGCAAGGCAGTATTTT. Residues: CASSFSEDTWARQYF.

Only one count was recorded for this clone. The chain couples TRBV12-5 to TRBJ1-5; D uncertain. The CDR3 is 13 amino acids. Germline V gene data show CDR1 as LGHNT and CDR2 as FRNRAP. V dropped 2 bases and J dropped 6 bases, with 8 bases sitting between them. This CDR3 reads CASGLRALQPQHF. The CDR3 coding sequence is TGTGCTAGTGGTTTGCGGGCTCTTCAGCCCCAGCATTTT.

This chain connects TRBV28 to TRBJ2-3; D not certain. Germline assignment: CDR1 MDHEN and CDR2 SYDVKM. V lost 1 base and J 6 bases, leaving 26 bases between the germline ends. The CDR3 is made up of 19 amino acids. CDR3 amino acids: CASSLYFRALGSRRDTQYF. CDR3 bases: TGTGCCAGCAGTTTATACTTCCGAGCTTTAGGGTCCAGAAGGGATACGCAGTATTTT.

The chain joins TRBV7-6 to TRBJ2-3; TRBD2 matches at 11 bases. Germline V gives CDR1 SGHVS, CDR2 FNYEAQ. V dropped 7 bases and J dropped 5; count of bases not matched to a gene: 8. The CDR3 consists of 15 residues. CDR3 in amino acids: CASKQLAGVGDTQYF. Written as DNA, the CDR3 is TGTGCCAGCAAACAACTAGCGGGAGTTGGAGATACGCAGTATTTT.

This rearrangement joins TRBV5-1 to TRBJ2-7; 10 bases are shared with TRBD1. The V gene end was trimmed by 0 bases and the J gene end by 6 bases; junction bases not matched to a gene: 0. Germline CDR1 and CDR2: SGHRS and YFSETQ. The CDR3 has 13 amino acids. The CDR3 sequence: CASSLGQGAEQYF. The CDR3 DNA follows: TGCGCCAGCAGCTTGGGACAGGGGGCCGAGCAGTACTTC.